These 23 T cell receptor beta chains originate from one sample sequenced in a study of cytomegalovirus exposure and HLA in healthy donors. PCR employed 60 Vbeta and 13 Jbeta primers. The table came from immunoSEQ multiplex PCR; TCRdb's copy has only in-frame clones and leaves some out. The repertoire holds tens of thousands of clones, with approximately 65% as singletons. Sequenced input: PBMCs. The receptors come from a male donor in good health and CMV-seropositive.

The chain has TRBV19 and TRBJ2-7; 10 nucleotides agree with TRBD1. J gave up 4 bases and V 5 bases, and 5 bases lay outside the gene matches. CDR3 length: 14 residues. From germline, CDR1 is LNHDA and CDR2 SQIVND (reference sequence). The CDR3 DNA is TGTGCCAGTAGTGGGGGACAGGGGACTTACGAGCAGTACTTC. Protein: CASSGGQGTYEQYF.

This clone was recorded a few times. The chain is built from TRBV19 and TRBJ1-6, with 8 positions matching TRBD1. With 5 bases clipped from V and 7 bases from J, the junction kept 7 bases outside the gene matches. The CDR3 runs 15 residues. Germline V gene data show CDR1 as LNHDA and CDR2 as SQIVND (reference sequence). The CDR3 loop is CASSPGTGQNSPLHF. CDR3 coding DNA: TGTGCCAGTAGTCCCGGGACAGGTCAAAATTCACCCCTCCACTTT.

The chain recombines TRBV15 with TRBJ2-1, with TRBD1 matching over 10 bases. The CDR3 consists of 16 residues. Germline V gene lookup returns CDR1 LNHNV and CDR2 YYDKDF (reference sequence). V was clipped by 5 bases and J by 7 bases; unmatched bases: 11. CDR3 DNA: TGTGCCACCAGCCTTGACAGGGGGCGAAGTTTAAATGAGCAGTTCTTC. Encoded protein: CATSLDRGRSLNEQFF.

This clone was found a few times. J is TRBJ1-3 and V is TRBV20-1; D uncertain. Germline V gene sequence: CDR1 DFQATT, CDR2 SNEGSKA (reference sequence). Trimming took 2 bases from V and 7 from J, leaving 6 bases between them. The CDR3 totals 11 residues. Here the CDR3 reads CSARRANTIYF. The CDR3 DNA sequence: TGCAGTGCTAGACGCGCCAACACCATATATTTT.

The V call is TRBV10-2, the J call TRBJ2-7, with 8 nucleotides matching TRBD2. CDR1 is WSHSY, CDR2 SAAADI, per germline. CDR3 length: 13 residues. Trimming cost V 8 bases and J 2 bases; bases outside gene matches: 5. The CDR3 region has the DNA TGCGCCAGCGGTACTAGCGGAACCTACGAGCAGTACTTC. Residues: CASGTSGTYEQYF.

V usage is TRBV13 and J usage is TRBJ2-2, with 10 bases that match TRBD2. After removal of 3 bases from V and 6 bases from J, the junction contained 4 bases not matched to a gene. In germline, CDR1 is PRHDT, CDR2 FYEKMQ (reference sequence). The CDR3 covers 15 residues. The CDR3 DNA reads TGTGCCAGCAGCTTCGGTAGCGGGAGGCCCGGGGAGCTGTTTTTT. Its translation is CASSFGSGRPGELFF.

J is TRBJ2-2 and V is TRBV6-1, with 10 bases lining up with TRBD1. Trimming at V came to 5 bases and at J to 5 bases, leaving 5 bases not matched to a gene. CDR1 MNHNS and CDR2 SASEGT come from the germline V gene. This CDR3 has 15 residues. Written as DNA, the CDR3 is TGTGCCAGCAGTTCGGACAGGGGGTCTACCGGGGAGCTGTTTTTT. It specifies CASSSDRGSTGELFF.

The chain employs TRBV7-2 and TRBJ2-4; a weak D match, TRBD2 (6 bases). V was pared by 5 bases and J by 1 base, with 9 bases between. The CDR3 has 14 amino acids. The germline CDR1 and CDR2 sequences are SGHTA and FQGNSA. This CDR3 reads CASSPRGAKNIQYF. As DNA, the CDR3 is TGTGCCAGCAGCCCCCGGGGGGCCAAAAACATTCAGTACTTC.

The chain joins TRBV5-5 to TRBJ1-4; 9 nucleotides agree with TRBD1. CDR3 length equals 18 residues. V shed 3 bases, J shed 0 bases, and the junction held 9 bases outside the gene matches. In germline, CDR1 is SGHKS, CDR2 YYEKEE (reference sequence). CDR3 sequence (DNA): TGTGCCAGCAGCTCATTCATGGGACAGGGATCAACTAATGAAAAACTGTTTTTT. It encodes CASSSFMGQGSTNEKLFF. The complete variable domain, with remaining parts taken from reference TRBV5-5 and TRBJ1-4, reads DAGVTQSPTHLIKTRGQQVTLRCSPISGHKSVSWYQQVLGQGPQFIFQYYEKEERGRGNFPDRFSARQFPNYSSELNVNALLLGDSALYLCASSSFMGQGSTNEKLFFGSGTQLSVL.

In its sample, this clone was seen once. V usage is TRBV6-5 and J usage is TRBJ2-7; the match to TRBD2 covers 9 bases. Trimming took 2 bases from V and 7 from J; bases not matched to a gene: 12. The CDR3 covers 16 residues. CDR1 and CDR2 (germline): MNHEY, SVGAGI. CDR3 sequence: CASSYLGTSRAVEQYF. For the CDR3, the DNA is TGTGCCAGCAGTTACCTCGGGACTAGCCGGGCGGTGGAGCAGTACTTC.

The chain carries TRBV28 and TRBJ1-1, with a tentative D call TRBD1 (5 bases). The germline V gene encodes CDR1 MDHEN and CDR2 SYDVKM. The V and J ends lost 7 bases and 3 bases respectively, with 15 bases between them. CDR3 length: 14 residues. The CDR3 loop is CASNPWRGHTEAFF. Written as DNA, the CDR3 is TGTGCCAGCAACCCCTGGAGGGGACACACTGAAGCTTTCTTT.

The rearrangement links TRBV7-3 to TRBJ1-1, with TRBD1 as a possible D gene (5 bases). The germline V and J ends were trimmed by 1 base and 7 bases, with 10 bases remaining between them. Germline loops: CDR1 SGHTA, CDR2 FQGTGA. The CDR3 loop spans 13 amino acids. The CDR3 nucleotides read TGTGCCAGCAGCTTAAATAGGGACTATGAAGCTTTCTTT. It encodes CASSLNRDYEAFF.

The chain is built from TRBV7-2 and TRBJ2-5, with TRBD2 matching over 11 bases. The CDR3 contains 16 residues. The V segment lost 1 base and the J segment 12 bases; nucleotides outside the gene matches: 13. The V gene's germline CDR1 is SGHTA and CDR2 FQGNSA. CDR3 protein: CASSLGDLLAGESEYF. For the CDR3, the DNA is TGTGCCAGCAGCTTAGGGGACCTACTAGCGGGGGAGTCAGAGTACTTC.

Only one count was recorded for this clone. The chain carries TRBV2 and TRBJ1-1, with 7 nucleotides matching TRBD1. V was pared by 0 bases and J by 7 bases, with 8 bases of the junction left unmatched. The V gene's germline CDR1 is SNHLY and CDR2 FYNNEI. The CDR3 covers 15 residues. As DNA, the CDR3 is TGTGCCAGCAGTGAAGCGCTTACAGGGGATAGTGAAGCTTTCTTT. Its translation is CASSEALTGDSEAFF.

The gene calls are TRBV19 and TRBJ2-5; TRBD1 matches 9 bases. The V and J ends lost 8 bases and 4 bases, in that order; junction bases with no gene match: 5. The CDR3 covers 13 residues. Germline V CDR1 and CDR2: LNHDA, SQIVND (reference sequence). The CDR3 here is CASGDRVRETQYF. The CDR3 coding sequence is TGTGCCAGTGGGGACAGGGTAAGAGAGACCCAGTACTTC. Using reference TRBV19 and TRBJ2-5 for the parts outside the CDR3, the full variable domain is DGGITQSPKYLFRKEGQNVTLSCEQNLNHDAMYWYRQDPGQGLRLIYYSQIVNDFQKGDIAEGYSVSREKKESFPLTVTSAQKNPTAFYLCASGDRVRETQYFGPGTRLLVL.

The chain combines TRBV7-9 with TRBJ2-2, with 9 bases matching TRBD1. V lost 5 bases to trimming and J lost 5 bases; unmatched junction nucleotides: 9. The CDR3 contains 16 residues. Germline lookup yields CDR1 SEHNR and CDR2 FQNEAQ (reference sequence). In DNA, the CDR3 is TGTGCCAGCAGCCCTCGGGACAGGGATTTAACCGGGGAGCTGTTTTTT. Translation gives CASSPRDRDLTGELFF.

The J gene is TRBJ1-1, the V gene TRBV6-1, with unresolved D. The V and J ends lost 3 bases and 6 bases respectively, with 17 bases between them. The CDR3 covers 15 residues. CDR1 is MNHNS, CDR2 SASEGT, per germline. The CDR3 protein is CASSERGRSRAEAFF. In DNA form, the CDR3 reads TGTGCCAGCAGTGAGCGCGGAAGGAGCCGGGCTGAAGCTTTCTTT.

This rearrangement joins TRBV19 to TRBJ1-5; D not certain. Germline values: CDR1 LNHDA, CDR2 SQIVND (reference sequence). The V end was cut by 7 bases, the J end by 4 bases, with 17 bases between. CDR3 length: 15 amino acids. The CDR3 DNA is TGTGCCAGTACCATGGGAACTAGAGGGAATCAGCCCCAGCATTTT. Residues: CASTMGTRGNQPQHF.

V usage is TRBV5-4 and J usage is TRBJ2-2; 8 nucleotides line up with TRBD2. CDR1 and CDR2 from the germline V gene are SGHNT and YYREEE (reference sequence). The V gene end was trimmed by 0 bases and the J gene end by 1 base; junction bases not matched to a gene: 5. The CDR3 length is 17 residues. Here the CDR3 reads CASSLGAGALNTGELFF. Here the CDR3 DNA reads TGTGCCAGCAGCTTGGGAGCGGGGGCCCTGAACACCGGGGAGCTGTTTTTT.

This clone was recorded a few times. J is TRBJ2-2 and V is TRBV29-1; 8 bases map to TRBD1. The V gene end was trimmed by 6 bases and the J gene end by 5 bases; junction bases not matched to a gene: 5. The CDR3 runs 13 residues. Germline lookup yields CDR1 SQVTM and CDR2 ANQGSEA. CDR3 sequence (DNA): TGCAGCGTCGGACAGGGTAGTACCGGGGAGCTGTTTTTT. As protein: CSVGQGSTGELFF.

The V call is TRBV6-5, the J call TRBJ2-3; TRBD2 aligns across 10 bases. V shed 6 bases, J shed 2 bases, and the junction held 5 bases outside the gene matches. This CDR3 region has 15 residues. Germline values: CDR1 MNHEY, CDR2 SVGAGI. The CDR3 protein is CASRPSGSYTDTQYF. DNA of the CDR3: TGTGCCAGCAGACCTAGCGGGAGCTACACAGATACGCAGTATTTT.

The chain uses TRBV7-2 and TRBJ2-7; 8 bases line up with TRBD2. The germline V gene has CDR1 SGHTA and CDR2 FQGNSA. The CDR3 runs 13 residues. V shed 7 bases and J 3 bases; nucleotides not matched to a gene: 5. In DNA form, the CDR3 reads TGTGCCAGCACCTATAGCGGGGTCTACGAGCAGTACTTC. Its translation: CASTYSGVYEQYF. The whole variable domain, remainder taken from reference TRBV7-2 and TRBJ2-7, is GAGVSQSPSNKVTEKGKDVELRCDPISGHTALYWYRQSLGQGLEFLIYFQGNSAPDKSGLPSDRFSAERTGGSVSTLTIQRTQQEDSAVYLCASTYSGVYEQYFGPGTRLTVT.

There are a few counts of this clone. This sequence joins TRBV28 and TRBJ2-7, with 9 bases aligning to TRBD2. V was pared by 3 bases and J by 1 base, with 7 bases of the junction left unmatched. Germline lookup yields CDR1 MDHEN and CDR2 SYDVKM. CDR3 length: 16 amino acids. The CDR3, as DNA: TGTGCCAGCAGTTTTTCCCTAGCGGGACTATCCTACGAGCAGTACTTC. This translates into CASSFSLAGLSYEQYF. The full variable domain, completed using reference TRBV28 and TRBJ2-7, is DVKVTQSSRYLVKRTGEKVFLECVQDMDHENMFWYRQDPGLGLRLIYFSYDVKMKEKGDIPEGYSVSREKKERFSLILESASTNQTSMYLCASSFSLAGLSYEQYFGPGTRLTVT.